The rows below give T cell receptor beta chains drawn from one sample of a study of beta chain features in type 1 diabetes. Only in-frame clones appear in the TCRdb table, and some are missing; sequencing was by immunoSEQ multiplex PCR. Of over 200,000 clones in the sample, about a tenth were seen once. Sequencing used naive CD4+ T cells from blood. The receptors come from a young man with type 1 diabetes. The conserved cysteine and the conserved F or W are not part of the CDR3 here. The order of the fields is J gene, V gene, D gene, CDR3 protein. D genes are given only for firm matches.

j_gene: TRBJ1-1; v_gene: TRBV18; d_gene: TRBD1; CDR3aa: ASSPQQGVDTEAF
j_gene: TRBJ1-5; v_gene: TRBV5-6; d_gene: .; CDR3aa: ASSFRGYSNQPQH
j_gene: TRBJ1-1; v_gene: TRBV7-9; d_gene: .; CDR3aa: ASSLNAGEAF
j_gene: TRBJ2-3; v_gene: TRBV10-3; d_gene: TRBD2; CDR3aa: ASRGADTQY
j_gene: TRBJ2-1; v_gene: TRBV9; d_gene: TRBD2; CDR3aa: ASSVQTSGGTYNEQF
j_gene: TRBJ1-1; v_gene: TRBV11-2; d_gene: TRBD1; CDR3aa: ASSVDRGLNTEAF
j_gene: TRBJ1-6; v_gene: TRBV4-2; d_gene: .; CDR3aa: ASSQDPQGDLH
j_gene: TRBJ1-1; v_gene: TRBV19; d_gene: .; CDR3aa: ASSIPQNTEAF
j_gene: TRBJ1-2; v_gene: TRBV4-1; d_gene: .; CDR3aa: ASSRLGGNYGYT
j_gene: TRBJ1-2; v_gene: TRBV7-2; d_gene: .; CDR3aa: ASSLIAVNYGYT
j_gene: TRBJ1-6; v_gene: TRBV7-9; d_gene: .; CDR3aa: ASRLESDNSPLH
j_gene: TRBJ1-2; v_gene: TRBV9; d_gene: .; CDR3aa: ASSVGGGYT
j_gene: TRBJ2-5; v_gene: TRBV2; d_gene: .; CDR3aa: ASRDYLETQY
j_gene: TRBJ1-1; v_gene: TRBV29-1; d_gene: .; CDR3aa: SVEGRAGVEAF
j_gene: TRBJ2-5; v_gene: TRBV4-1; d_gene: TRBD2; CDR3aa: ASSQERTRLAAVYQETQY
j_gene: TRBJ2-3; v_gene: TRBV5-1; d_gene: .; CDR3aa: ASSGIGGSSDTQY
j_gene: TRBJ1-4; v_gene: TRBV30; d_gene: .; CDR3aa: AWADSEKLF
j_gene: TRBJ2-7; v_gene: TRBV15; d_gene: .; CDR3aa: ATSRDQASYEQY
j_gene: TRBJ2-1; v_gene: TRBV7-7; d_gene: TRBD2; CDR3aa: ASSLGLAGVGVYNEQF
j_gene: TRBJ2-1; v_gene: TRBV5-1; d_gene: .; CDR3aa: ASSLSGISYNEQF
j_gene: TRBJ2-5; v_gene: TRBV7-2; d_gene: .; CDR3aa: ASSLDGLRGETQY
j_gene: TRBJ2-7; v_gene: TRBV2; d_gene: .; CDR3aa: ASSELISYYEQY
j_gene: TRBJ2-3; v_gene: TRBV2; d_gene: TRBD2; CDR3aa: ASSRLAGGTDTQY
j_gene: TRBJ1-2; v_gene: TRBV2; d_gene: TRBD1; CDR3aa: ASSERGTGGYGYT
j_gene: TRBJ2-5; v_gene: TRBV9; d_gene: TRBD2; CDR3aa: ASSMGLAGPETQY
j_gene: TRBJ2-2; v_gene: TRBV7-9; d_gene: .; CDR3aa: ASSFSPHRKTGELF
j_gene: TRBJ1-5; v_gene: TRBV18; d_gene: .; CDR3aa: ASSPENNQPQH
j_gene: .; v_gene: TRBV5-1; d_gene: .; CDR3aa: ASRKGLLQGGEQY
j_gene: TRBJ2-3; v_gene: TRBV10-3; d_gene: TRBD2; CDR3aa: AISESLAGPTDTQY
j_gene: TRBJ1-1; v_gene: TRBV7-9; d_gene: .; CDR3aa: ASSLEAHRNTEAF
j_gene: TRBJ1-6; v_gene: TRBV6-6; d_gene: TRBD1; CDR3aa: ASLTGANNSPLH
j_gene: TRBJ2-1; v_gene: TRBV7-3; d_gene: TRBD1; CDR3aa: ASSPSTGGRNEQF
j_gene: TRBJ2-7; v_gene: TRBV7-2; d_gene: TRBD1; CDR3aa: ASSFSGTGGYEQY
j_gene: TRBJ2-2; v_gene: TRBV29-1; d_gene: .; CDR3aa: SGAGGGNTGELF